This T cell receptor (beta chain) was captured by sequencing in a study of control samples from healthy donors and cancer patients. Profiling relied on immunoSEQ multiplex PCR, and the TCRdb table lists in-frame clones only, not all of them. The sample lists about 410,000 clones; 75% to 95% were seen once. Trimming stripped 2 bases from V and 4 bases from J, with 7 bases between. Germline V gene data show CDR1 as MRHNA and CDR2 as SNTAGT. This CDR3 comprises 13 residues. Sample: PBMCs. The chain recombines TRBV6-4 with TRBJ2-3; no reliable D call. This TCR came from a man in his forties with head and neck cancer. CDR3 loop: CASSDGPSDTQYF. DNA of the CDR3: TGTGCCAGCAGTGACGGACCGTCAGATACGCAGTATTTT.